These T cell receptor beta chains were read from a single sample in a study of early T cells in non-severe SARS-CoV-2 infection. TCRdb re-called the 5' RACE reads with MiXCR, one entry per CDR3 protein. This table holds about 39,000 distinct CDR3 sequences, roughly 4% found once. The sequencing input was whole blood. These receptors came from an adult who was a healthcare worker with PCR-confirmed SARS-CoV-2 infection or an uninfected control (not recorded which). CDR3s include the opening cysteine and the closing phenylalanine or tryptophan. D genes are given only for firm matches. Each size is once, few or many counts, or a class when the clone is expanded.

v_call	clone_size	d_call	j_call	cdr3_aa	cdr3_nt
TRBV11-2	many	-	TRBJ2-1	CASSLGAGSYNEQFF	TGTGCCAGCAGCTTAGGGGCGGGGAGCTACAATGAGCAGTTCTTC
TRBV7-8	many	-	TRBJ1-2	CASSSPGRGAYGYTF	TGTGCCAGCAGCTCACCCGGGAGGGGGGCCTATGGCTACACCTTC
TRBV18	many	-	TRBJ1-2	CASSTTPREANYGYTF	TGTGCCAGCTCAACGACCCCCCGCGAAGCTAACTATGGCTACACCTTC
TRBV14	many	-	TRBJ1-2	CASSQGPSNYGYTF	TGTGCCAGCAGCCAAGGTCCGTCTAACTATGGCTACACCTTC
TRBV6-5	few	-	TRBJ1-4	CASSPPGNEKLFF	TGTGCCAGCAGCCCCCCGGGAAATGAAAAACTGTTTTTT
TRBV7-9	many	-	TRBJ2-3	CASSLTVPSTDTQYF	TGTGCCAGCAGCTTAACAGTACCTAGCACAGATACGCAGTATTTT
TRBV27	few	-	TRBJ2-1	CASSQPHRLYEQFF	TGTGCCAGCAGTCAACCCCATCGATTATATGAGCAGTTCTTC
TRBV10-3	many	-	TRBJ2-7	CAISETYEQYF	TGTGCCATCAGTGAGACCTACGAGCAGTACTTC
TRBV14	many	TRBD1	TRBJ2-7	CASSQLQTGYYEQYF	TGTGCCAGCAGCCAACTCCAGACAGGGTACTACGAGCAGTACTTC
TRBV6-1	many	-	TRBJ1-5	CASSVGWSGINQPQHF	TGTGCCAGCAGTGTGGGGTGGTCAGGGATCAATCAGCCCCAGCATTTT